The following is a TCR beta chain sequence with its context. Its matching antigen is unknown. Use of 60 Vbeta and 13 Jbeta primers characterized the PCR. Using immunoSEQ multiplex PCR, the repertoire was profiled, and TCRdb retains in-frame clones only, with some absent. The table has 140,000 to 150,000 clones, around four fifths seen once; the top ten hold around 3.2%. The CDR3 is made up of 16 amino acids. Germline CDR1 SGHRS, CDR2 YFSETQ. The data were taken from a study of cytomegalovirus exposure and HLA in healthy donors. Overall study findings and caveats: It is likely that the observed cluster of highly shared sequence variants was a sequencing artifact.

Sequenced sample: PBMCs. This sequence joins TRBV5-1 and TRBJ2-5; 7 bases agree with TRBD1. The end of the DNA fits TRBJ2-7 better, so the J call may be wrong. The clonotype originates from a male donor in good health and CMV-seronegative. The CDR3 region has the DNA TGCGCCAGCAGCTTGGCCACCGGGACAGTCATCCACGAGCAGTACTTC. Translating gives CASSLATGTVIHEQYF.